Following are 12 T cell receptor beta chains from one sample sequenced in a study of beta chain features in type 1 diabetes. Every bit of the isolated RNA underwent reverse transcription, so sequencing read expressed TCRB transcripts. The assay was immunoSEQ multiplex PCR, and TCRdb's table has in-frame clones only and misses some. The repertoire consists of around 100,000 clones, with about 26% occurring once and the leading ten covering roughly 0.58%. These receptors have no known antigen. Broader study findings: All four CD4+ subsets from Type 1 diabetes patients carried moderately but significantly shorter TCRB CDR3s.

The sequenced sample consisted of central memory CD4+ T cells from blood. The receptors here all came from a woman under 30 with type 1 diabetes.

This rearrangement joins TRBV7-2 to TRBJ1-2; the D is unclear. This CDR3 region has 15 residues. Germline-derived CDR1 and CDR2 are SGHTA and FQGNSA. Between the trimmed V and J ends, which lost 7 bases and 8 bases, there was a span of 23 bases. This chain's CDR3 is CASTDPAAVSSGYTF. The CDR3 region has the DNA TGTGCCAGCACCGACCCGGCAGCGGTTTCTTCCGGCTACACCTTC.

V gene TRBV9 combines with J gene TRBJ2-2; 9 bases agree with TRBD1. There are 18 residues in the CDR3. CDR1 and CDR2 from the germline V gene are SGDLS and YYNGEE. J lost 2 bases, V lost 1 base, and 9 bases had no gene match. The CDR3 is CASSVTVPGQGNTGELFF. CDR3 in DNA: TGTGCCAGCAGCGTAACTGTCCCGGGACAGGGAAACACCGGGGAGCTGTTTTTT.

This clone was recorded a few times. The chain carries TRBV7-2 and TRBJ2-7, with 10 bases lining up with TRBD2. Losses at the gene ends were 5 bases for V and 4 bases for J; bases not matched to a gene: 8. The CDR3 covers 15 residues. Per the germline V gene, CDR1 is SGHTA and CDR2 is FQGNSA. The CDR3 sequence is CASSPGLAAFYEQYV. The CDR3 nucleotides are TGTGCCAGCAGCCCTGGACTAGCGGCCTTTTACGAGCAGTACGTC.

For the CDR3, the DNA is TGTGCCAGCAGCTTACTAGCGGGGCTTAGCACAGATACGCAGTATTTT. Its translation is CASSLLAGLSTDTQYF. This chain joins TRBV5-8 and TRBJ2-3; TRBD2 matches 10 bases. V trimming: 2 bases; J trimming: 0 bases; junction bases outside the gene matches: 3. CDR3 length equals 16 residues. The germline gives CDR1 SGHTS, CDR2 YDEGEE.

The chain couples TRBV19 to TRBJ2-7; the D gene is possibly TRBD2 (6 bases). Trimming removed 4 bases from V and 3 bases from J, with 13 bases in between. The CDR3 extends over 14 amino acids. Germline CDR1 is LNHDA and CDR2 is SQIVND (reference sequence). The CDR3 region has the DNA TGTGCCAGTAGTACACCTGGGGACTTCTACGAGCAGTACTTC. Its protein product is CASSTPGDFYEQYF. The variable domain in full, with the rest retrieved from reference TRBV19 and TRBJ2-7, is DGGITQSPKYLFRKEGQNVTLSCEQNLNHDAMYWYRQDPGQGLRLIYYSQIVNDFQKGDIAEGYSVSREKKESFPLTVTSAQKNPTAFYLCASSTPGDFYEQYFGPGTRLTVT.

The chain uses TRBV19 and TRBJ2-6; TRBD2 agrees at 7 bases. CDR1 and CDR2 (germline): LNHDA, SQIVND (reference sequence). The J segment lost 0 bases and the V segment lost 5 bases, leaving 7 bases of the junction unmatched. This CDR3 comprises 17 residues. Here the CDR3 DNA reads TGTGCCAGTAGTCTGTTGGGCGGGAGCTCTGGGGCCAACGTCCTGACTTTC. Its translation is CASSLLGGSSGANVLTF.

The chain uses TRBV6-5 and TRBJ2-3; tentative D call: TRBD2 (6 bases). The V end lost 6 bases, the J end lost 0 bases, and 13 bases lay between the germline ends. The CDR3 sequence is 15 residues long. Germline V gene sequence: CDR1 MNHEY, CDR2 SVGAGI. The CDR3 nucleotides are TGTGCCAGCAGGGCCACGGGACTCAGCACAGATACGCAGTATTTT. Its translation: CASRATGLSTDTQYF.

Only a few counts were recorded for this clone. The V gene is TRBV5-8, the J gene TRBJ2-3; 7 nucleotides match TRBD1. Trimming at V came to 3 bases and at J to 3 bases, leaving 1 base not matched to a gene. CDR1 is SGHTS and CDR2 is YDEGEE in the germline V gene. CDR3 length: 13 amino acids. CDR3 bases: TGTGCCAGCAGCTGGACAGGAACAGATACGCAGTATTTT. This codes for CASSWTGTDTQYF.

CDR3 coding DNA: TGTGCCAGCAGTTTAGCAGACTATGGCTACACCTTC. Its translation: CASSLADYGYTF. This sequence joins TRBV28 and TRBJ1-2; D gene unclear. This CDR3 contains 12 residues. Germline V gene data show CDR1 as MDHEN and CDR2 as SYDVKM. V was shortened by 2 bases and J by 3 bases, with 4 bases between the two germline ends.

This clone has only one observation. The CDR3 nucleotides read TGTGCCAGCAGTGAAGCCCCACTAGGGACTGAAGCTTTCTTT. This sequence encodes CASSEAPLGTEAFF. The rearrangement links TRBV6-1 to TRBJ1-1; D remains unclear. Per germline, CDR1 MNHNS and CDR2 SASEGT. The CDR3 covers 14 residues. V was pared by 0 bases and J by 5 bases, with 10 bases between.

This clone appeared a few times. The chain recombines TRBV30 with TRBJ1-1; possibly TRBD1 for D (5 bases). The CDR3 extends over 13 amino acids. Germline CDR1 GTSNPN, CDR2 SVGIG (reference sequence). Trimming pared 1 base from V and 1 base from J, leaving 7 bases between. DNA for the CDR3: TGTGCCTGGAGTGACGACAGGAACACTGAAGCTTTCTTT. The encoded protein is CAWSDDRNTEAFF.

This clone was detected many times. The chain joins TRBV6-6 to TRBJ2-1; TRBD2 matches at 8 bases. With V trimmed by 7 bases and J by 0 bases, 8 bases remained unmatched. Germline V gene lookup returns CDR1 MNHNY and CDR2 SVGAGI (reference sequence). The CDR3 runs 16 residues. The DNA of the CDR3 is TGTGCCAGCAAGGGGCGAACTAGCGGCTCCTACAATGAGCAGTTCTTC. The encoded protein is CASKGRTSGSYNEQFF.